This TCR beta chain stems from a study of blood T cells in healthy people across ages. On the study more broadly: For every two T cells, template switching captured about one barcoded beta molecule.

Concerning this clonotype: Its antigen remains unidentified.

Losses at the gene ends were 8 bases for V and 1 base for J; bases not matched to a gene: 6. This CDR3 has 15 amino acids. Germline loops: CDR1 DFQATT, CDR2 SNEGSKA (reference sequence). The use of a sample-barcoded 5' primer and a J-beta primer mix characterized a second PCR of 7 to 11 cycles. All samples gave at least 2.5 million CDR3-containing paired-end reads. Each CDR3 protein gets one entry after TCRdb re-called the 5' RACE reads with MiXCR. The table includes roughly 700,000 distinct CDR3 sequences, about 52% detected once. General study results and limits: For the donors, CMV status was unknown and possibly confounded expanded clonotype changes.

Each sample yielded at least 6 million isolated PBMCs. The V and J genes are TRBV20-1 and TRBJ2-3, with 13 bases fitting TRBD2. This sequence originates from a woman aged 60-75 years in good health. The material sequenced was blood. The CDR3 spells CSKLAGGPGTDTQYF. The CDR3 nucleotides are TGCAGTAAACTAGCGGGAGGGCCTGGCACAGATACGCAGTATTTT.